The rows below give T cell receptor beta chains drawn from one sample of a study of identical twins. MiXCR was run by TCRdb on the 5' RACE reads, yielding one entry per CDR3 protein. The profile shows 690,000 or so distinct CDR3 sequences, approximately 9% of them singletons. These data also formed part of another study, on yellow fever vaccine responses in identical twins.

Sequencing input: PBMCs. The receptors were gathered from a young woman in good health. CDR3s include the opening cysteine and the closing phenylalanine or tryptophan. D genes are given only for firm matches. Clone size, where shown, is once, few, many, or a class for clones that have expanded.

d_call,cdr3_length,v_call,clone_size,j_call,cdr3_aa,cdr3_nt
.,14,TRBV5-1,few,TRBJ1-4,CASSLSFVGTNRFF,TGCGCCAGCAGCTTGTCGTTCGTTGGGACAAACCGCTTTTTT
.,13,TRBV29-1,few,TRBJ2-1,CSVEVQHTDEQFF,TGCAGCGTTGAAGTTCAGCACACGGATGAGCAGTTCTTC
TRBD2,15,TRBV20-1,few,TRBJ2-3,CSASWGLAGVDTQYF,TGCAGTGCTTCCTGGGGACTAGCGGGAGTAGATACGCAGTATTTT
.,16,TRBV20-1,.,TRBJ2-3,CSAHDRSKLSTDTQYF,TGCAGTGCCCATGACAGATCCAAACTTAGCACAGATACGCAGTATTTT
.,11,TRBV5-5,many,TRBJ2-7,CASSQVDEQYF,TGTGCCAGCAGCCAGGTCGACGAGCAGTACTTC
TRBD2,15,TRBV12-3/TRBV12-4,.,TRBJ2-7,CASSLILAGDLEQYF,TGTGCCAGCAGTTTAATCCTAGCGGGAGATCTCGAGCAGTACTTC
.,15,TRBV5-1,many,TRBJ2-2,CASSFGGIATGELFF,TGCGCCAGCAGCTTCGGAGGGATAGCCACCGGGGAGCTGTTTTTT
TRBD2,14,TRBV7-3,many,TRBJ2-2,CASSLIAGAGELFF,TGTGCCAGCAGCTTAATAGCGGGGGCCGGGGAGCTGTTTTTT
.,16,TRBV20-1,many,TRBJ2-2,CSATYPGVANTGELFF,TGCAGTGCTACGTATCCAGGCGTCGCGAACACCGGGGAGCTGTTTTTT
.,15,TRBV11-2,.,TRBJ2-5,CASSEGASSQETQYF,TGTGCCAGCAGCGAAGGGGCCAGTTCGCAAGAGACCCAGTACTTC
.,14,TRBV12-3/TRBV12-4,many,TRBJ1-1,CASSPGGLNTEAFF,TGTGCCAGCAGCCCTGGGGGTTTGAACACTGAAGCTTTCTTT
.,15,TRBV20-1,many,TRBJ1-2,CSAEANPVANYGYTF,TGCAGTGCCGAGGCTAACCCAGTGGCTAACTATGGCTACACCTTC
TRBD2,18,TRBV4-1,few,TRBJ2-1,CASSQEGPLAASYNEQFF,TGCGCCAGCAGCCAAGAGGGCCCACTAGCGGCTTCCTACAATGAGCAGTTCTTC
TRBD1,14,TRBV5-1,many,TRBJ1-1,CASRMEGAKTEAFF,TGCGCCAGCAGGATGGAGGGGGCAAAGACTGAAGCTTTCTTT
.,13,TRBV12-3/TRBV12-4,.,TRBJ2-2,CASIHPNTGELFF,TGTGCCAGCATCCACCCGAACACCGGGGAGCTGTTTTTT
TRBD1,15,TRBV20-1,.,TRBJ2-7,CSARELAGGSYEQYF,TGCAGTGCTAGAGAGCTCGCAGGGGGCTCCTACGAGCAGTACTTC
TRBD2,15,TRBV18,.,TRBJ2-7,CASSPLSGRTYEQYF,TGTGCCAGCTCACCACTCAGCGGGAGGACCTACGAGCAGTACTTC
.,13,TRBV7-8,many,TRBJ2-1,CASSLITGGEQFF,TGTGCCAGCAGCTTAATAACTGGGGGGGAGCAGTTCTTC
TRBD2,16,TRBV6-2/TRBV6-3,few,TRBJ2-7,CASSYSVDSGLYEQYF,TGTGCCAGCAGTTACTCGGTGGATAGCGGGCTGTACGAGCAGTACTTC
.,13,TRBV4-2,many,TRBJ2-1,CASSKGVRDEQFF,TGTGCCAGCAGCAAGGGGGTTAGGGATGAGCAGTTCTTC
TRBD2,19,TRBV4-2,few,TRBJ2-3,CASSQVGLAGGRGTDTQYF,TGTGCCAGCAGCCAAGTCGGACTAGCGGGGGGGCGGGGCACAGATACGCAGTATTTT
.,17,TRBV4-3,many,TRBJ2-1,CASSQEDSRSSYNEQFF,TGCGCCAGCAGCCAAGAAGACTCTCGGAGCTCCTACAATGAGCAGTTCTTC
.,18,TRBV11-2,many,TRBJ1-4,CASSRQGGHGQLSEKLFF,TGTGCCAGCAGCCGACAAGGGGGACATGGCCAACTAAGTGAAAAACTGTTTTTT
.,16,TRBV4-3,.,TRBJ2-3,CASSQDIGGVSDTQYF,TGCGCCAGCAGCCAAGATATAGGGGGGGTGTCAGATACGCAGTATTTT
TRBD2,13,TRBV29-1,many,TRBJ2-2,CSVGSGNAGELFF,TGCAGCGTTGGTAGCGGGAACGCCGGGGAGCTGTTTTTT
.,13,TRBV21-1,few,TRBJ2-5,CASSTGTVKAQYF,TGTGCCAGCAGCACAGGGACAGTAAAGGCCCAGTACTTC
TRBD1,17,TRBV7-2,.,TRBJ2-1,CASRLAGTGNGYNEQFF,TGTGCCAGCAGACTCGCCGGGACAGGGAACGGGTACAATGAGCAGTTCTTC
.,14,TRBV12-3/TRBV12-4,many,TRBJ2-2,CASSFGGKLGELFF,TGTGCCAGCAGTTTTGGGGGGAAATTAGGGGAGCTGTTTTTT
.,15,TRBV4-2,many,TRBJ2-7,CASSQERDRTYEQYF,TGTGCCAGCAGCCAAGAAAGAGACAGGACCTACGAGCAGTACTTC
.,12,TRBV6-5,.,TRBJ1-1,CASSWEGGEAFF,TGTGCCAGCAGTTGGGAGGGAGGTGAAGCTTTCTTT
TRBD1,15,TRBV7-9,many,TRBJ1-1,CASSLAYRGRPEAFF,TGTGCCAGCAGCCTGGCTTACAGGGGTCGACCTGAAGCTTTCTTT
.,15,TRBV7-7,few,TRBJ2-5,CASSLAPTGIETQYF,TGTGCTAGCAGCTTAGCCCCTACAGGGATAGAGACCCAGTACTTC
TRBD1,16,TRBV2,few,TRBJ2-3,CASSESWTGETDTQYF,TGTGCCAGCAGTGAATCTTGGACAGGGGAGACAGATACGCAGTATTTT
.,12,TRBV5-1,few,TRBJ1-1,CASSGGQSEAFF,TGCGCCAGCAGCGGTGGACAGAGTGAAGCTTTCTTT
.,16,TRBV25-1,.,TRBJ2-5,CASRRSGGGSSETQYF,TGTGCCAGCAGGAGATCTGGGGGGGGCTCTTCAGAGACCCAGTACTTC
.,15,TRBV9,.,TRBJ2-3,CASSSPWDSTDTQYF,TGTGCCAGCAGCTCCCCGTGGGACAGCACAGATACGCAGTATTTT
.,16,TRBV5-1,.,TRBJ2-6,CASSFFPGTGANVLTF,TGCGCCAGCAGCTTCTTTCCAGGAACTGGGGCCAACGTCCTGACTTTC
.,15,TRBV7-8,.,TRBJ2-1,CASSPAADSYNEQFF,TGTGCCAGCAGCCCGGCCGCGGACTCATACAATGAGCAGTTCTTC
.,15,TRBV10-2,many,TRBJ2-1,CASSDFLPSYNEQFF,TGCGCCAGCAGTGATTTCCTGCCCTCCTACAATGAGCAGTTCTTC
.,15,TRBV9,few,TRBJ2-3,CASSPRQDSTDTQYF,TGTGCCAGCAGCCCTCGCCAGGATAGCACAGATACGCAGTATTTT
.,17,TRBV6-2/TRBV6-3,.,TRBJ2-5,CASSRRTDGLDRETQYF,TGTGCCAGCAGTCGACGAACGGACGGGCTAGATCGGGAGACCCAGTACTTC
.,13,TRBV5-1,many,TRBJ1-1,CASRNFMNTEAFF,TGCGCCAGCCGAAATTTCATGAACACTGAAGCTTTCTTT
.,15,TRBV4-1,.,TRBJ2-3,CASSQAALADHTQYF,TGCGCCAGCAGCCAAGCCGCGCTCGCGGATCATACGCAGTATTTT
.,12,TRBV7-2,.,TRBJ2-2,CASSLVFGELFF,TGTGCCAGCAGCTTAGTCTTCGGGGAGCTGTTTTTT
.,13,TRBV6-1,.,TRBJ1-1,CASMGLGDTEAFF,TGTGCCAGCATGGGGTTGGGGGACACTGAAGCTTTCTTT
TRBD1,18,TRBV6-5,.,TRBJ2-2,CASSSYWTGMGNTGELFF,TGTGCCAGCAGTTCTTACTGGACAGGGATGGGGAACACCGGGGAGCTGTTTTTT
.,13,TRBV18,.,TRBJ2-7,CASSPVPAYEQYF,TGTGCCAGCTCACCTGTTCCCGCCTACGAGCAGTACTTC
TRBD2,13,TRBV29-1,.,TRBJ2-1,CSVGLAGDREQFF,TGCAGCGTTGGACTAGCGGGAGACCGTGAGCAGTTCTTC
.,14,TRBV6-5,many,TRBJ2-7,CASSYSDQSYEQYF,TGTGCCAGCAGTTACTCGGACCAGTCCTACGAGCAGTACTTC
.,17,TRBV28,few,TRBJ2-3,CASSLAGAAGSTDTQYF,TGTGCCAGCAGTTTAGCGGGGGCCGCGGGGAGCACAGATACGCAGTATTTT
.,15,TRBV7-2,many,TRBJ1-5,CASSLRWGAEQPQHF,TGTGCCAGCAGCTTAAGATGGGGGGCAGAACAGCCCCAGCATTTT
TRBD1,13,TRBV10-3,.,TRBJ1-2,CATTGGELYGYTF,TGTGCCACAACAGGGGGTGAACTCTATGGCTACACCTTC
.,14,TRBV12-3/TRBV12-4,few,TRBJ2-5,CASSAGTPQETQYF,TGTGCCAGCAGCGCCGGGACTCCGCAAGAGACCCAGTACTTC
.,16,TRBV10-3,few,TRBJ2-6,CAIRTTGAAGANVLTF,TGTGCCATCAGGACTACTGGGGCAGCCGGGGCCAACGTCCTGACTTTC
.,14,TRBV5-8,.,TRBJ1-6,CASSLGGLRSPLHF,TGTGCCAGCAGCTTAGGAGGGCTTAGGTCACCCCTCCACTTT
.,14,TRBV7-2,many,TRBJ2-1,CASSLGRVYNEQFF,TGTGCCAGCAGCCTGGGCAGGGTATACAATGAGCAGTTCTTC
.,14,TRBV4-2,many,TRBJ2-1,CASSAPVGRNEQFF,TGTGCCAGCAGCGCTCCGGTGGGCCGCAATGAGCAGTTCTTC
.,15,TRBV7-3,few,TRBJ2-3,CASSIMTGPLDTQYF,TGTGCCAGCAGCATCATGACAGGCCCTCTGGATACGCAGTATTTT
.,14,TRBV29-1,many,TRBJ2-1,CSVLSGSSYNEQFF,TGCAGCGTTCTTTCCGGAAGCTCCTACAATGAGCAGTTCTTC